This T cell receptor (beta chain) came from a study of immune evolution from preneoplasia to lung adenocarcinoma. Study-level background: HLA loss of heterozygosity: roughly 6.4% AIS, about 15% MIA, about 35% ADC, none AAH.

Patients had resection in Japan or China between the mid-2010s and the late 2010s. Clones were read by immunoSEQ multiplex PCR, and TCRdb kept only the in-frame ones, dropping some. Here the sample spans around 5,000 clones, roughly 87% being singletons. The study, taken as a whole, reports: Later-stage lesions appeared to have more T cells, more diversity, less clonality.

Concerning this clone: Its antigen is still unknown.

CDR1 is SEHNR and CDR2 is FQNEAQ in the germline V gene (reference sequence). Trimming removed 7 bases at V and 5 bases at J, with 23 bases between. This CDR3 is 16 amino acids long. The TCR originated in a person aged 45 to 60 with lung adenocarcinoma. Sequenced input: FFPE invasive lung adenocarcinoma tissue. The chain links TRBV7-9 to TRBJ2-5; a possible D gene is TRBD1 (8 bases). In nucleotides, the CDR3 is TGTGCCAGCACTAAAGCGGGGCAGGGGGCGAGGGAGACCCAGTACTTC. Amino acid sequence: CASTKAGQGARETQYF.